The rows below give T cell receptor beta chains drawn from one sample of a study of T-cell memory formation after mild COVID-19. TCRdb reprocessed the 5' RACE reads with MiXCR, giving one entry per CDR3 protein. The data contain some 210,000 distinct CDR3 sequences, around 30% of them seen just once; the ten biggest clones take up over 10%. The sample comprised PBMCs or a T cell subset sorted from them (not recorded which). Receptors originate from an adult woman who had mild COVID-19 (a few samples of this study predate the infection). Cell type and time point are not known. CDR3s include the opening cysteine and the closing phenylalanine or tryptophan. Each record gives: D gene, V gene, J gene, clone size, CDR3 protein, CDR3 DNA. The D gene is left open where the match is weak. The size of a clone is reported for some rows only, either as once, few or many, or as a class for expanded clones.

.	TRBV6-4	TRBJ2-3	once	CASGSGTSTDTQYF	TGTGCCAGCGGCTCCGGGACTAGCACAGATACGCAGTATTTT
.	TRBV4-2	TRBJ2-1	few	CASSQDMPNEQFF	TGTGCCAGCAGCCAAGATATGCCCAATGAGCAGTTCTTC
.	TRBV7-9	TRBJ2-7	.	CASSLPTAGSSYEQYF	TGTGCCAGCAGCTTACCGACAGCTGGAAGCTCCTACGAGCAGTACTTC
.	TRBV27	TRBJ1-4	.	CASSYQTPVGHEKLFF	TGTGCCAGCAGTTACCAGACGCCGGTAGGACATGAAAAACTGTTTTTT
.	TRBV19	TRBJ2-5	once	CASRFPGQETQYF	TGTGCCAGTAGGTTCCCCGGCCAAGAGACCCAGTACTTC
.	TRBV7-9	TRBJ1-4	few	CASSLRGFGEKLFF	TGTGCCAGCAGCTTACGGGGGTTTGGCGAAAAACTGTTTTTT
.	TRBV6-2/TRBV6-3	TRBJ2-2	.	CASSYLVGGVNTGELFF	TGTGCCAGCAGTTATTTGGTTGGAGGCGTGAACACCGGGGAGCTGTTTTTT
.	TRBV12-3/TRBV12-4	TRBJ1-5	few	CASSADRDQPQHF	TGTGCCAGCAGTGCGGACCGGGATCAGCCCCAGCATTTT
.	TRBV5-5	TRBJ2-1	.	CASSLGRTDNNEQFF	TGTGCCAGCAGCTTGGGTCGGACAGACAACAATGAGCAGTTCTTC
.	TRBV7-9	TRBJ1-1	.	CASSPPLGFTATEAFF	TGTGCCAGCAGCCCTCCCCTCGGGTTCACCGCCACTGAAGCTTTCTTT
.	TRBV29-1	TRBJ2-6	few	CSVDTGAGANVLTF	TGCAGCGTTGACACCGGGGCTGGGGCCAACGTCCTGACTTTC
.	TRBV30	TRBJ1-6	few	CAWSVVVRENSPLHF	TGTGCCTGGAGCGTGGTCGTCAGGGAAAACTCACCCCTCCACTTT
.	TRBV10-3	TRBJ2-7	.	CAISDALEQYF	TGTGCCATCAGTGACGCCCTCGAGCAGTACTTC
.	TRBV13	TRBJ2-5	.	CASSQGGETQYF	TGTGCCAGCAGCCAGGGTGGGGAGACCCAGTACTTC
TRBD2	TRBV20-1	TRBJ2-3	.	CSATNFRGGDTQYF	TGCAGTGCTACTAACTTCCGGGGGGGCGATACGCAGTATTTT
TRBD1	TRBV6-5	TRBJ2-2	few	CASSYKARGLNTGELFF	TGTGCCAGCAGTTACAAGGCGAGGGGGCTGAACACCGGGGAGCTGTTTTTT
.	TRBV5-4	TRBJ2-7	once	CASSFSADSSYEQYF	TGTGCCAGCAGCTTTTCCGCGGACAGCTCCTACGAGCAGTACTTC
TRBD2	TRBV6-5	TRBJ2-3	few	CASSYDRTSGRYTQYF	TGTGCCAGCAGTTACGACCGGACTAGCGGGAGGTATACGCAGTATTTT
.	TRBV7-8	TRBJ2-7	.	CASSLKSMAYYPSF	TGTGCCAGCAGCTTAAAGTCCATGGCCTACTACCCCTCCTTC
.	TRBV7-2	TRBJ2-7	.	CASSLGARGISYEQYF	TGTGCCAGCAGCTTAGGTGCCAGGGGAATATCCTACGAGCAGTACTTC
TRBD1	TRBV11-1	TRBJ2-1	.	CASSSSGQGGGEQFF	TGTGCCAGCAGCTCATCGGGACAGGGCGGGGGTGAGCAGTTCTTC
TRBD1	TRBV7-3	TRBJ1-3	.	CASSLTSDRAGNTIYF	TGTGCCAGCAGCTTAACGTCGGACAGGGCCGGAAACACCATATATTTT
TRBD1	TRBV24-1	TRBJ2-1	.	CATSETGGYNEQFF	TGTGCCACCAGTGAGACAGGGGGCTACAATGAGCAGTTCTTC
.	TRBV7-3	TRBJ2-6	many	CASSKNRVLSGANVLTF	TGTGCCAGCAGCAAGAACAGGGTTTTGTCCGGGGCCAACGTCCTGACTTTC
.	TRBV3-1	TRBJ2-7	few	CASRGWDGYEQYF	TGTGCCAGCAGGGGCTGGGACGGGTACGAGCAGTACTTC
TRBD1	TRBV6-2/TRBV6-3	TRBJ2-7	many	CASSITGGPYEQYF	TGTGCCAGCAGCATCACAGGGGGCCCCTACGAGCAGTACTTC
TRBD1	TRBV4-1	TRBJ2-2	.	CASSQMGQGVTGELFF	TGCGCCAGCAGCCAGATGGGACAGGGCGTAACCGGGGAGCTGTTTTTT
.	TRBV4-1	TRBJ2-3	.	CASSDPGGDTQYF	TGCGCCAGCAGCGACCCAGGCGGGGATACGCAGTATTTT
TRBD2	TRBV29-1	TRBJ2-1	.	CSVVAGIHSYNEQFF	TGCAGCGTTGTAGCGGGTATCCACTCCTACAATGAGCAGTTCTTC
.	TRBV7-9	TRBJ2-4	.	CASSSGAGPTKNIQYF	TGTGCCAGCAGCTCTGGGGCGGGACCGACAAAAAACATTCAGTACTTC
TRBD2	TRBV20-1	TRBJ2-1	few	CSAAGLAAYNEQFF	TGCAGTGCCGCCGGACTAGCGGCCTACAATGAGCAGTTCTTC
.	TRBV5-1	TRBJ2-7	.	CASSSPGKGSYEQYF	TGCGCCAGCAGCTCGCCGGGGAAGGGGAGCTACGAGCAGTACTTC
.	TRBV27	TRBJ2-1	.	CASSLLQGGNEQFF	TGTGCCAGCAGTTTACTGCAGGGCGGCAATGAGCAGTTCTTC
TRBD1	TRBV7-9	TRBJ1-2	few	CASSLTGRGQGDGYTF	TGTGCCAGCAGCTTAACGGGCAGGGGGCAAGGAGATGGCTACACCTTC
TRBD2	TRBV20-1	TRBJ2-3	.	CSAREILSLRGGVTQYF	TGCAGTGCTAGAGAGATCCTATCGCTGCGGGGGGGCGTTACGCAGTATTTT
.	TRBV5-6	TRBJ2-4	.	CASSFSTMDIQYF	TGTGCCAGCAGCTTTTCGACTATGGACATTCAGTACTTC
TRBD2	TRBV12-3/TRBV12-4	TRBJ2-7	few	CASSLFAAGGYEQYF	TGTGCCAGCAGTTTATTTGCCGCGGGGGGGTACGAGCAGTACTTC
.	TRBV19	TRBJ1-1	few	CASSIGQGLNTEAFF	TGTGCCAGTAGTATTGGTCAGGGACTGAACACTGAAGCTTTCTTT
TRBD2	TRBV20-1	TRBJ2-1	.	CSASVTGTIVLYEQFF	TGCAGTGCTAGTGTCACGGGGACTATAGTTCTTTATGAGCAGTTCTTC
.	TRBV12-3/TRBV12-4	TRBJ2-2	.	CASKIREKELFF	TGTGCCAGCAAAATCAGGGAGAAAGAGCTGTTTTTT
TRBD1	TRBV29-1	TRBJ2-1	few	CSVVSRRGSSYNEQFF	TGCAGCGTTGTTTCCCGCAGGGGGAGCTCCTACAATGAGCAGTTCTTC
.	TRBV20-1	TRBJ2-4	.	CSAYYSGRTNIQYF	TGCAGTGCTTACTACAGTGGGAGGACAAACATTCAGTACTTC
.	TRBV12-3/TRBV12-4	TRBJ2-7	many	CASSLDPFYEQYF	TGTGCCAGCAGTTTAGACCCGTTCTACGAGCAGTACTTC
.	TRBV9	TRBJ1-1	.	CASSVDTGSNTEAFF	TGTGCCAGCAGCGTAGACACCGGATCGAACACTGAAGCTTTCTTT